This TCR beta chain stems from a study of T cell changes during pregnancy in multiple sclerosis. V dropped 4 bases and J dropped 0 bases, with 5 bases sitting between them. CDR1 and CDR2 from the germline V gene are SGHKS and YYEKEE (reference sequence). This CDR3 is 12 amino acids long. Sequenced by immunoSEQ multiplex PCR; TCRdb stores in-frame clones only, minus some. The table includes over 60,000 clones, 91% detected once. J is TRBJ2-7 and V is TRBV5-5; no definite D call. The material was peripheral blood, obtained in the third trimester of pregnancy. The receptor was derived from a female donor in good health, enrolled as a control in a pregnancy study. CDR3 residues: CASSADSYEQYF. CDR3 in DNA: TGTGCCAGCAGCGCAGACTCCTACGAGCAGTACTTC.